A single sample gave rise to the 14 T cell receptor beta chains below, sequenced in a study of blood T cell repertoires in COVID-19. The method was immunoSEQ multiplex PCR; TCRdb's version includes in-frame clones alone and lacks a portion of them. The top ten clones hold over 0.9% of a sample with about 400,000 clones, around 89% of them seen once. The sequenced material came from PBMCs or T cells enriched from blood (not recorded which). Source of these receptors: a woman in her 30s with acute COVID-19.

The chain recombines TRBV3-1 (or the pseudogene TRBV3-2) with TRBJ2-7; 11 bases are shared with TRBD2. J gave up 0 bases and V 5 bases, and 3 bases lay outside the gene matches. CDR3 length equals 15 residues. Germline-derived CDR1 and CDR2 are LGHDT and YNNKEL (reference sequence). The CDR3 DNA reads as TGTGCCAGCAGCAAGACTAGCGGGGCCTCCTACGAGCAGTACTTC. This encodes CASSKTSGASYEQYF.

The V gene is TRBV19, the J gene TRBJ1-5; D call uncertain. Germline values: CDR1 LNHDA, CDR2 SQIVND (reference sequence). The CDR3 is 14 amino acids. V was cut by 3 bases and J by 6 bases, with 12 bases left in between. The CDR3 region is CASSMAAQRQPQHF. CDR3 bases: TGTGCCAGTAGTATGGCGGCCCAGCGTCAGCCCCAGCATTTT.

V usage is TRBV7-2 and J usage is TRBJ2-2, with a tentative D call TRBD2 (6 bases). The CDR3 runs 15 residues. Germline V gene lookup returns CDR1 SGHTA and CDR2 FQGNSA. V was trimmed by 1 base and J by 3 bases, leaving 9 bases between them. DNA for the CDR3: TGTGCCAGCAGCTTAGTAGGAGGGTACACCGGGGAGCTGTTTTTT. It codes for CASSLVGGYTGELFF.

The CDR3, as DNA: TGCGCCAGCAGCCAAGATCCCGGAGGGGGCGATACGCAGTATTTT. The encoded protein is CASSQDPGGGDTQYF. This chain links TRBV4-1 with TRBJ2-3, with D possibly being TRBD1 (7 bases). Between the trimmed V and J ends, which lost 0 bases and 6 bases, there was a span of 13 bases. Germline loops: CDR1 MGHRA, CDR2 YSYEKL. This CDR3 spans 15 amino acids.

The V call is TRBV7-8, the J call TRBJ1-4, with unresolved D. Trimming removed 1 base at V and 8 bases at J, with 11 bases between. The V gene's germline CDR1 is SGHVS and CDR2 FQNEAQ. The CDR3 sequence is 14 residues long. CDR3 sequence (DNA): TGTGCCAGCAGCTTAGATTCCGTGCGGGAAAAACTGTTTTTT. The encoded protein is CASSLDSVREKLFF.

The chain has TRBV21-1 and TRBJ1-2; the D call in the table, TRBD1, was not verified against the DNA. TRBV21-1 is termed a pseudogene. This CDR3 has 19 amino acids. Written as DNA, the CDR3 is TGTGCCAGCAGCAAACCCGGGACAGGGGTAAACCACCTTAACTATGGCTACACCTTC. Protein sequence: CASSKPGTGVNHLNYGYTF.

Many counts were recorded for this clone. This chain connects TRBV5-1 to TRBJ2-3, with D perhaps TRBD1 (6 bases). There are 13 residues in the CDR3. V shed 4 bases and J shed 7 bases, with 13 bases lying between them. Germline CDR1 reads SGHRS; CDR2 reads YFSETQ. The CDR3 DNA sequence: TGCGCCAGCAGCCGGGATGACAGGAATACGCAGTATTTT. It codes for CASSRDDRNTQYF.

The rearrangement joins TRBV29-1 to TRBJ1-2, with 10 bases matching TRBD1. The V segment lost 7 bases and the J segment 3 bases; nucleotides outside the gene matches: 5. The CDR3 sequence is 13 residues long. In germline, CDR1 is SQVTM, CDR2 ANQGSEA. For the CDR3, the DNA is TGCAGCGCGCGACAGGGGGCGGACTATGGCTACACCTTC. It translates to CSARQGADYGYTF. The full variable domain, in which reference TRBV29-1 and TRBJ1-2 provide the parts outside the CDR3, is SAVISQKPSRDICQRGTSLTIQCQVDSQVTMMFWYRQQPGQSLTLIATANQGSEATYESGFVIDKFPISRPNLTFSTLTVSNMSPEDSSIYLCSARQGADYGYTFGSGTRLTVV.

This chain uses TRBV3-1 (or the pseudogene TRBV3-2) with TRBJ2-7; 12 nucleotides align to TRBD2. Germline CDR1 and CDR2: LGHDT and YNNKEL (reference sequence). Losses at the gene ends were 0 bases for V and 5 bases for J; bases not matched to a gene: 8. This CDR3 is 17 amino acids long. The CDR3 nucleotides are TGTGCCAGCAGCCAAGATCTGTCTAGCGGGGGGGTTGACGAGCAGTACTTC. This sequence encodes CASSQDLSSGGVDEQYF.

This chain links TRBV30 with TRBJ1-2, with D possibly matching TRBD1 (6 bases). V was clipped by 6 bases and J by 8 bases, with 13 bases between them. The CDR3 has 11 amino acids. The V gene's germline CDR1 is GTSNPN and CDR2 SVGIG (reference sequence). This chain's CDR3 is CACYEGVGYTF. In DNA, the CDR3 is TGTGCCTGTTACGAGGGGGTCGGCTACACCTTC.

The rearrangement links TRBV19 to TRBJ1-2; tentative D call: TRBD1 (5 bases). Trimming cost V 9 bases and J 3 bases, with 20 bases left between them. CDR3 length: 15 residues. Germline-derived CDR1 and CDR2 are LNHDA and SQIVND (reference sequence). The CDR3 here is CASRVSGGIYYGYTF. CDR3 coding DNA: TGTGCCAGCCGAGTTTCGGGGGGGATCTACTATGGCTACACCTTC.

The CDR3 bases are TGTGCCAGCACCTTCCGGGTCCTGGGGGGGTCCTATAATTCACCCCTCCACTTT. It translates to CASTFRVLGGSYNSPLHF. The chain links TRBV2 to TRBJ1-6; D perhaps matches TRBD1 (5 bases). Germline loops: CDR1 SNHLY, CDR2 FYNNEI. V shed 7 bases and J shed 1 base, with 20 bases lying between them. The CDR3 loop spans 18 amino acids.

The gene calls are TRBV5-1 and TRBJ2-5; D is unclear. This CDR3 comprises 11 residues. Trimming cost V 4 bases and J 4 bases, with 5 bases left between them. The germline gives CDR1 SGHRS, CDR2 YFSETQ. CDR3 loop: CASSLTETQYF. The CDR3 coding sequence is TGCGCCAGCAGCCTAACAGAGACCCAGTACTTC.

The chain combines TRBV7-9 with TRBJ2-7, with a weak D call TRBD1 (5 bases). CDR1 and CDR2 (germline): SEHNR, FQNEAQ (reference sequence). With 1 base removed from V and 3 bases from J, the gap between germline ends came to 10 bases. This CDR3 is built from 14 residues. DNA of the CDR3: TGTGCCAGCAGCTTAGGCCGACAGAGCTACGAGCAGTACTTC. Translating gives CASSLGRQSYEQYF.